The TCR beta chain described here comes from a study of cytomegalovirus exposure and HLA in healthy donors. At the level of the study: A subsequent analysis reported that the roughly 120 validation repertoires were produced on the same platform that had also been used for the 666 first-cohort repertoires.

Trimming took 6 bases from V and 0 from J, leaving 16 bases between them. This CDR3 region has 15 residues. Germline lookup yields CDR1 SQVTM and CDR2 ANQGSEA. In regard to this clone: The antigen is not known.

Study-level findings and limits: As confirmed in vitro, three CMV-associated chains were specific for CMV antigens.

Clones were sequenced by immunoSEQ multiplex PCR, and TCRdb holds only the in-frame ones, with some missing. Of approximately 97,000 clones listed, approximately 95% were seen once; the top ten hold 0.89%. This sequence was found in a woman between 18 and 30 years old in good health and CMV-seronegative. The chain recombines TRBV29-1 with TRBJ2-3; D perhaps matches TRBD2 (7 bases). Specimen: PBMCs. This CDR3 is CSVEGGRGSTDTQYF. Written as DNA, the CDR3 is TGCAGCGTAGAGGGGGGGCGGGGGAGCACAGATACGCAGTATTTT.